The 22 T cell receptor beta chains presented below share a single source sample, sequenced in a study of blood T cell repertoires in COVID-19. Clones were read by immunoSEQ multiplex PCR, and TCRdb kept only the in-frame ones, dropping some. This table has hundreds of thousands of clones, just over 90% appearing once. Sequencing was performed on PBMCs or T cells enriched from blood (not recorded which). All receptors come from a woman aged 18-35 years who had recovered from COVID-19.

About this clone: This specimen includes other DNA sequences encoding the same CDR3. The chain recombines TRBV3-1 (or the pseudogene TRBV3-2) with TRBJ2-5, with D unclear. V lost 4 bases to trimming and J lost 0 bases, with 6 bases between them. CDR1 and CDR2 (germline): LGHDT, YNNKEL (reference sequence). The CDR3 loop spans 13 amino acids. This CDR3 reads CASSPSYQETQYF. The CDR3 coding sequence is TGTGCCAGCAGCCCCTCGTACCAAGAGACCCAGTACTTC.

This clone was seen only once. The V call is TRBV7-9, the J call TRBJ2-3; 7 bases line up with TRBD2. The germline CDR1 and CDR2 sequences are SEHNR and FQNEAQ (reference sequence). CDR3 length: 14 amino acids. Written as DNA, the CDR3 is TGTGGGACAACTAGCGAGATATTTACAGATACGCAGTATTTT. Its protein is CGTTSEIFTDTQYF.

The V call is TRBV5-1, the J call TRBJ1-4; TRBD1 matches at 7 bases. The germline CDR1 and CDR2 sequences are SGHRS and YFSETQ. V gave up 4 bases and J gave up 4 bases; unmatched junction bases: 4. This CDR3 has 14 amino acids. This CDR3 is CASSPGTVNEKLFF. DNA of the CDR3: TGCGCCAGCAGCCCCGGGACAGTTAATGAAAAACTGTTTTTT.

The chain couples TRBV4-3 to TRBJ1-1; the D is unclear. This CDR3 is 14 amino acids long. V was cut by 0 bases and J by 6 bases, with 11 bases left in between. Per the germline V gene, CDR1 is LGHNA and CDR2 is YSLEER. The CDR3 is CASSQEPRFAEAFF. DNA for the CDR3: TGCGCCAGCAGCCAAGAACCCAGGTTCGCTGAAGCTTTCTTT.

The J gene is TRBJ1-5, the V gene TRBV5-4; 7 nucleotides line up with TRBD1. Germline CDR1 SGHNT, CDR2 YYREEE (reference sequence). The trim removed 0 bases at V and 4 bases at J, leaving 13 bases unmatched. The CDR3 has 18 amino acids. This chain's CDR3 is CASSLDGGLGGMNQPQHF. CDR3 nucleotide sequence: TGTGCCAGCAGCTTGGATGGGGGATTAGGGGGCATGAATCAGCCCCAGCATTTT.

The chain has TRBV27 and TRBJ2-6, with D unresolved. Germline V CDR1 and CDR2: MNHEY, SMNVEV (reference sequence). The V and J ends lost 4 bases and 4 bases respectively, with 5 bases between them. The CDR3 contains 13 residues. CDR3 bases: TGTGCCAGCAGTTCGTTGGGGGCCAACGTCCTGACTTTC. This codes for CASSSLGANVLTF.

The chain joins TRBV14 to TRBJ1-2, with 7 bases aligning to TRBD1. V lost 4 bases, J lost 1 base, and 6 bases stayed unmatched. CDR3 length equals 15 residues. Germline CDR1 SGHDN, CDR2 FVKESK. The CDR3, as DNA: TGTGCCAGCAGCCGAGGACAGGCGTATAACTATGGCTACACCTTC. Protein product: CASSRGQAYNYGYTF.

V usage is TRBV5-1 and J usage is TRBJ2-1, with TRBD2 identical over 13 bases. The trim removed 2 bases at V and 5 bases at J, leaving 4 bases unmatched. Germline V lookup: CDR1 SGHRS, CDR2 YFSETQ. CDR3 length equals 16 residues. The CDR3 DNA follows: TGCGCCAGCAGCTTAGTGACTAGCGGGGGGCACAATGAGCAGTTCTTC. Translated: CASSLVTSGGHNEQFF.

V and J are TRBV12-3 or TRBV12-4 and TRBJ2-7; TRBD1 aligns across 7 bases. V lost 3 bases and J lost 4; bases outside the gene matches: 3. The CDR3 length is 13 residues. The CDR3 sequence: CASSFSRGYEQYF. The CDR3 nucleotides read TGTGCCAGCAGTTTTAGCAGGGGGTACGAGCAGTACTTC.

V and J are TRBV29-1 and TRBJ1-1; D uncertain. Per germline, CDR1 SQVTM and CDR2 ANQGSEA. The V gene lost 4 bases and the J gene lost 3 bases, with 3 bases spanning the gap. The CDR3 loop spans 10 amino acids. DNA of the CDR3: TGCAGCGTTGTAGACACTGAAGCTTTCTTT. This gives the protein CSVVDTEAFF.

This chain links TRBV4-1 with TRBJ2-3; TRBD1 is a possible D gene (6 bases). Trimming cost V 3 bases and J 2 bases, with 18 bases left between them. Germline CDR1 MGHRA, CDR2 YSYEKL. There are 17 residues in the CDR3. The chain's CDR3 is CASSHWPRGNLTDTQYF. The CDR3 DNA reads as TGCGCCAGCAGCCATTGGCCTAGGGGGAATCTCACAGATACGCAGTATTTT.

Details on this clone: At one end, the junction sequence differs from germline, possibly due to a read error. This chain links TRBV12-3 or TRBV12-4 with TRBJ1-2; 8 bases fit TRBD1. The CDR3 length is 12 residues. The CDR3 region has the DNA TGTGCCAGCAGTTCCACACCGACAGGGGAATCCTTC. This encodes CASSSTPTGESF.

This chain uses TRBV6-1 with TRBJ2-5; the match to TRBD1 covers 7 bases. Losses at the gene ends were 3 bases for V and 1 base for J; bases not matched to a gene: 11. Germline values: CDR1 MNHNS, CDR2 SASEGT. The CDR3 is made up of 17 amino acids. The CDR3 protein is CASSERTGRALQETQYF. CDR3 coding DNA: TGTGCCAGCAGTGAGAGGACAGGCCGAGCACTCCAAGAGACCCAGTACTTC.

J is TRBJ2-2 and V is TRBV13; TRBD1 matches 10 bases. The junction had 7 bases not matched to a gene; V was cut back by 6 bases and J by 6 bases. From germline, CDR1 is PRHDT and CDR2 FYEKMQ (reference sequence). CDR3 size: 15 residues. The CDR3 bases are TGTGCCAGCAGGGACGGGACAGGGGAGCCCGGGGAGCTGTTTTTT. It yields the protein CASRDGTGEPGELFF. Together with reference TRBV13 and TRBJ2-2, the CDR3 gives the full variable domain: AAGVIQSPRHLIKEKRETATLKCYPIPRHDTVYWYQQGPGQDPQFLISFYEKMQSDKGSIPDRFSAQQFSDYHSELNMSSLELGDSALYFCASRDGTGEPGELFFGEGSRLTVL.

The rearrangement uses TRBV6-5 and TRBJ1-2, with unresolved D. Trimming pared 4 bases from V and 10 bases from J, leaving 13 bases between. The CDR3 is 12 amino acids. The germline V gene encodes CDR1 MNHEY and CDR2 SVGAGI. CDR3 loop: CASSSGTQDYTF. DNA for the CDR3: TGTGCCAGCAGTTCGGGAACCCAGGACTACACCTTC.

The gene calls are TRBV10-3 and TRBJ2-5, with TRBD1 identical over 9 bases. The CDR3 consists of 16 residues. Looked up from germline, CDR1 is ENHRY and CDR2 is SYGVKD. The J segment lost 5 bases and the V segment lost 3 bases, leaving 10 bases of the junction unmatched. The CDR3 DNA reads TGTGCCATCAGTGATCACGGGACAGGGAACGGGGAGACCCAGTACTTC. The encoded protein is CAISDHGTGNGETQYF.

J is TRBJ1-6 and V is TRBV18, with a weak D call TRBD1 (5 bases). This CDR3 has 15 amino acids. Germline-derived CDR1 and CDR2 are KGHSH and LQKENI. Trimming pared 2 bases from V and 10 bases from J, leaving 15 bases between. The CDR3 reads CASSPTPGSDSPLHF. CDR3 sequence (DNA): TGTGCCAGCTCACCAACCCCAGGGTCTGACTCACCCCTCCACTTT.

The chain carries TRBV4-1 and TRBJ2-1; 11 bases are shared with TRBD2. Germline CDR1 and CDR2: MGHRA and YSYEKL. The CDR3 has 19 residues. Unmatched junction bases numbered 10, after V lost 1 base and J lost 2 bases. The DNA for the CDR3 is TGCGCCAGCAGCCAAGGAACTAGCGGGAGAAGGAGGCCCTACAATGAGCAGTTCTTC. Translated, it gives CASSQGTSGRRRPYNEQFF.

This clone was picked up one time. The chain joins TRBV6-5 to TRBJ1-2, with 7 bases matching TRBD1. Looked up from germline, CDR1 is MNHEY and CDR2 is SVGAGI. The CDR3 sequence is 13 residues long. The junction had 5 bases not matched to a gene; V was cut back by 7 bases and J by 3 bases. The chain's CDR3 is CASKLGQHYGYTF. The CDR3 region has the DNA TGTGCCAGCAAGTTGGGACAGCACTATGGCTACACCTTC.

V is TRBV12-5 and J is TRBJ2-7; 10 nucleotides align to TRBD1. This CDR3 region has 17 residues. Germline V lookup: CDR1 LGHNT, CDR2 FRNRAP. The V gene end was trimmed by 1 base and the J gene end by 6 bases; junction bases not matched to a gene: 12. CDR3 sequence reads: CASGLGRTGTGVSEQYF. CDR3 in DNA: TGTGCTAGTGGTTTGGGACGAACCGGGACAGGGGTCTCCGAGCAGTACTTC.

V is TRBV11-3 and J is TRBJ2-7; the D gene is possibly TRBD1 (6 bases). The germline gives CDR1 SGHNT, CDR2 YENEEA. The V gene lost 2 bases and the J gene lost 2 bases, with 16 bases spanning the gap. The CDR3 extends over 16 amino acids. The CDR3 is CASSLRSDRPPYEQYF. The DNA of the CDR3 is TGTGCCAGCAGCTTAAGGTCCGACAGGCCACCCTACGAGCAGTACTTC.

The chain is built from TRBV4-1 and TRBJ2-3; weak D call: TRBD2 (7 bases). Germline V CDR1 and CDR2: MGHRA, YSYEKL. V shed 1 base and J shed 8 bases, with 28 bases lying between them. The CDR3 spans 19 residues. CDR3 nucleotide sequence: TGCGCCAGCAGCCAAGGGACAGCGGGAAGAGGAGGGGGTTACGGTACGCAGTATTTT. Encoded protein: CASSQGTAGRGGGYGTQYF.